This T cell receptor beta chain was profiled in a study of blood T cell repertoires in COVID-19. Study details: T cells, B-cell-depleted T cells, or PBMCs supplied cDNA or gDNA.

Germline V gene data show CDR1 as LNHDA and CDR2 as SQIVND (reference sequence). This CDR3 comprises 17 residues. Trimming pared 4 bases from V and 4 bases from J, leaving 20 bases between. This clone was picked up one time. The protocol was immunoSEQ multiplex PCR, while the TCRdb copy is restricted to in-frame clones and leaves out a portion. The sample lists 210,000 or so clones; around 80% were seen once. The chain couples TRBV19 to TRBJ2-1; the D gene is possibly TRBD2 (6 bases). The receptor's source is a human donor in a cohort sampled during active COVID-19. The sequencing sample was made of peripheral blood. The CDR3 is CASSKSGGGRGYNEQFF. DNA for the CDR3: TGTGCCAGTAGTAAGTCAGGAGGAGGGAGAGGGTACAATGAGCAGTTCTTC.